What follows are 4 T cell receptor beta chains derived from one specimen sequenced in a study of cytomegalovirus exposure and HLA in healthy donors. In the PCR, 60 Vbeta and 13 Jbeta primers were used. Produced via immunoSEQ multiplex PCR; TCRdb's table is partial and in-frame only. The sample lists approximately 160,000 clones, approximately 71% occurring once. Material for sequencing was PBMCs. The receptor set was obtained from a male donor in good health and CMV-seronegative.

The V call is TRBV7-3, the J call TRBJ2-7; the match to TRBD2 covers 7 bases. Germline-derived CDR1 and CDR2 are SGHTA and FQGTGA. The CDR3 covers 15 residues. V lost 4 bases, J lost 0 bases, and 6 bases stayed unmatched. CDR3 in amino acids: CASSSNPGGSYEQYF. In nucleotides, the CDR3 is TGTGCCAGCAGCTCCAATCCGGGGGGCTCCTACGAGCAGTACTTC.

CDR3 coding DNA: TGCGCCAGCAGCTTGGGGCAGGGAAATAATTCACCCCTCCACTTT. Protein product: CASSLGQGNNSPLHF. V is TRBV5-1 and J is TRBJ1-6; possible D gene TRBD1, 5 bases. The V end was cut by 0 bases, the J end by 5 bases, with 9 bases between. Germline V lookup: CDR1 SGHRS, CDR2 YFSETQ. The CDR3 is 15 amino acids. The complete variable domain, with remaining parts taken from reference TRBV5-1 and TRBJ1-6, reads KAGVTQTPRYLIKTRGQQVTLSCSPISGHRSVSWYQQTPGQGLQFLFEYFSETQRNKGNFPGRFSGRQFSNSRSEMNVSTLELGDSALYLCASSLGQGNNSPLHFGNGTRLTVT.

The rearrangement uses TRBV30 and TRBJ1-2, with 8 bases fitting TRBD1. After removal of 1 base from V and 7 bases from J, the junction contained 5 bases not matched to a gene. CDR1 GTSNPN and CDR2 SVGIG come from the germline V gene (reference sequence). The CDR3 covers 13 residues. In nucleotides, the CDR3 is TGTGCCTGGAGTGCAGGGGGCGCCGGTGGCTACACCTTC. Amino acid sequence: CAWSAGGAGGYTF.

The genes are TRBV6-5 and TRBJ1-5; tentatively, D is TRBD1 (5 bases). Germline CDR1 and CDR2: MNHEY and SVGAGI. CDR3 length: 15 residues. The V gene lost 0 bases and the J gene lost 3 bases, with 9 bases spanning the gap. The CDR3 sequence: CASSYSRGFNQPQHF. CDR3 nucleotides: TGTGCCAGCAGTTACTCAAGGGGCTTCAATCAGCCCCAGCATTTT.